This T cell receptor (beta chain) was documented in a study of blood T cell repertoires in COVID-19. Deletions cut 3 bases from V and 0 bases from J, with 14 bases between. The CDR3 is 17 residues long. Germline V gives CDR1 SNHLY, CDR2 FYNNEI. This clone occurred a few times. Under the authors' procedure: Counts of nucleated cells, estimated from reference gene primer amplification, were obtained. TCRdb keeps only in-frame clones here, not all; method: immunoSEQ multiplex PCR. V and J calls and clone size are those listed in that table; D and trimming were worked out from the DNA. The repertoire holds fewer than 150,000 clones, with around 89% as singletons.

Input material: peripheral blood. This clonotype was sampled from a human donor in a cohort sampled during active COVID-19. This chain connects TRBV2 to TRBJ1-4; possibly TRBD1 for D (5 bases). Here the CDR3 DNA reads TGTGCCAGCAGTGAGGGACTGGGACTTGCAACTAATGAAAAACTGTTTTTT. It encodes CASSEGLGLATNEKLFF.